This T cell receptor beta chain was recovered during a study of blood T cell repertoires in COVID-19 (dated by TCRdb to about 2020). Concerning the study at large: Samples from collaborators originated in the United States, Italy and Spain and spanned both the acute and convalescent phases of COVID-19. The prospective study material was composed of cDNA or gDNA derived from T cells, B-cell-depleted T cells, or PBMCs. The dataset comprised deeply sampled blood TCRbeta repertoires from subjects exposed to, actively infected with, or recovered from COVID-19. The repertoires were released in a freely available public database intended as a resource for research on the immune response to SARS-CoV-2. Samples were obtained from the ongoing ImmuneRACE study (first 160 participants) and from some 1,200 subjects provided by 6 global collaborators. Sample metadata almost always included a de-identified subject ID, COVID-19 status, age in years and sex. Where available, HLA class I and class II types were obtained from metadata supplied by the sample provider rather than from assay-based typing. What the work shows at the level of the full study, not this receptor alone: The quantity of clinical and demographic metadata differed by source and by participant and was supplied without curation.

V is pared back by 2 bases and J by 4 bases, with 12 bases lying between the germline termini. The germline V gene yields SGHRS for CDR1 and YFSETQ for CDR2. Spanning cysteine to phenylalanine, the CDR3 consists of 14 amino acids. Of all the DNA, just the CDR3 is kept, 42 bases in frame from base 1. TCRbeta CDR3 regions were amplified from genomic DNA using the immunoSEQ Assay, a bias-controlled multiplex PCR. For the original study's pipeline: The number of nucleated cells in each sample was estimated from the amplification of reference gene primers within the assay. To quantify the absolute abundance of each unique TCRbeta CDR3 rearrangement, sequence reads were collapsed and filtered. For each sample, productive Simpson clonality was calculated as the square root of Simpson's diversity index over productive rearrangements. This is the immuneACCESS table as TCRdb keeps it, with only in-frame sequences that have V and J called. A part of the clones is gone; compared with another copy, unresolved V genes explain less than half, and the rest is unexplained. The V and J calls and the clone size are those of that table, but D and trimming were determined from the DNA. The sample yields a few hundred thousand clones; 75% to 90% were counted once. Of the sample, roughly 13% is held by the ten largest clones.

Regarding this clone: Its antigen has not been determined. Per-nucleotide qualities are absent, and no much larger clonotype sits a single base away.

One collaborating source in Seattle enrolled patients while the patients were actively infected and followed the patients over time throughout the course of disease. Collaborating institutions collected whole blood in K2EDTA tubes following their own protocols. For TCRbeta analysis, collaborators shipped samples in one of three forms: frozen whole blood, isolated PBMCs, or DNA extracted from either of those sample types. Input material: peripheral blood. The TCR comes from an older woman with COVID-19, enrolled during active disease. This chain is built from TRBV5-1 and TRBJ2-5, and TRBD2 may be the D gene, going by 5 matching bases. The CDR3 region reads CASSLRTAGETQYF. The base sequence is TGCGCCAGCAGCTTACGGACTGCAGGAGAGACCCAGTACTTC.